This paragraph reports one TCR beta chain. Its cognate antigen has yet to be identified. Per-nucleotide qualities are absent, and no much larger clonotype sits a single base away. For repertoire sequencing, TCR beta CDR3 regions were amplified from RNA transcripts. The first round of RT-PCR was done with HTBI primers and the Qiagen OneStep RT-PCR kit, and was followed by a second round of multiplex PCR, then size selection and purification. Libraries were sequenced on an Illumina HiSeq2000 using paired-end 100 bp reads. As for how the authors treated the data: SOAPnuke was used to process the reads, throwing out any read that had adapters, had uncalled bases, had a mean Phred below 15, or lacked an exact constant-primer or identifier match. High-quality paired reads were merged with COPE v1.2.5. Clonotypes were defined as unique nucleotide sequences and were aligned to IMGT TRB V, D and J references using MiTCR v1.1. Only V-J combinations with frequency above 0.0001 were analysed, covering approximately 99% of repertoires. For each V-J combination, a TCR clonal expansion and chaos score was defined as F50 clonal expansion divided by the chaos observed in the TCRdist matrix. Welch's t-statistics and random forest were used to narrow the features down to 10 to 15 V-J combinations, which were then fed into a naive Bayes classifier. Thyroid-blood repertoire similarity was quantified with the Morisita-Horn index. TCRdb reprocessed the public reads (quality trimming at Q25 with fastp, clone calling with MiXCR) and kept in-frame beta chains. Every entry covers one CDR3 protein and lists the most common genes and DNA from its rows. The V and J calls and clone size are TCRdb's, not the authors'. This sample is represented by hundreds of thousands of distinct CDR3 sequences; about 20% of them were singletons. Around 6.5% of the sample is taken by the ten largest.

A patient counted as having stable hyperthyroidism if there was no progression to ophthalmopathy within 18 months of follow-up. Hyperthyroidism patients were newly diagnosed, were aged 18 to 65 years, and had a disease duration under 2 months. Anyone with other autoimmune diseases, uncontrolled infections, pregnancy or lactation was excluded from the study. Diagnosis was based on clinical symptoms, serum thyroxine, TRAb, thyroid ultrasound and orbital computed tomography. Ficoll-Paque density gradient centrifugation was used to isolate PBMCs from around 9.1 ml of fresh peripheral blood. Total RNA was extracted using Trizol reagent, and RNA quality was checked on an Agilent 2100 Bioanalyzer. This specimen belongs to a study of Graves' ophthalmopathy and Graves' hyperthyroidism (dated by TCRdb to between 2017 and 2018). In the study overall: Peripheral blood was collected before any treatment was given, at the time of initial diagnosis. To tell Graves' ophthalmopathy apart from Graves' hyperthyroidism, and to predict which patients would progress to ophthalmopathy, the study relied on TCR beta repertoire signatures. In total, around 140 blood samples were TCR-sequenced: some 43 ophthalmopathy, over 70 hyperthyroidism and about 17 hyperthyroidism-to-ophthalmopathy patients. To explore V-J signatures distinguishing ophthalmopathy from hyperthyroidism, a discovery set of 100 patients (fewer than 45 ophthalmopathy, over 55 stable hyperthyroidism) was enrolled. For independent validation, a separate cohort was made up of approximately 19 hyperthyroidism patients plus 17 patients who later progressed from hyperthyroidism to ophthalmopathy. T-cell repertoires of thyroid tissue and blood were compared in six or seven hyperthyroidism patients. Once sampling was done, hyperthyroidism patients were given methimazole at a starting dose of 30 mg daily, while ophthalmopathy patients were given high-dose intravenous methylprednisolone. For training and testing, the 80 to 100 patients in the discovery cohort were randomly divided in a 7:3 ratio.

Reading from cysteine to phenylalanine, the CDR3 counts 14 amino acids. This entry keeps only the CDR3 DNA: 42 bases, framed from base 1. V loses 4 bases of germline sequence and J loses 5 bases, and the interval between the two ends is 14 bases. The germline V gene yields LGHNA for CDR1 and YNFKEQ for CDR2. Findings and caveats that apply to the study as a whole: Most of the expanded thyroid clonotypes with a frequency above 0.001 were also detected in blood, and it was suggested that the thyroid immune response may be reflected by blood repertoires. Sample size was not predetermined statistically, and investigators were not blinded to group allocation. In cross-validation, the 13-signature model distinguished ophthalmopathy from stable hyperthyroidism with 85% to 90% sensitivity and approximately 81% specificity, and in the test set the corresponding values were roughly 80% and 75%. In validation, the model predicted ophthalmopathy progression with roughly 68% sensitivity and around 72% specificity; eleven to twelve predicted patients were CT-confirmed with GO in a median of approximately 6.5 months.

Sequenced input: peripheral blood. The receptor chain draws on TRBV4-2 and TRBJ1-1; the D gene is perhaps TRBD1, on 5 matching bases. The sequence derives from a woman between 18 and 29 years old with stable Graves' hyperthyroidism. Some clones in this sample may be carry-over from other donors' samples. Donor details come from another sample of the same person, matched by shared clones. The nucleotide sequence reads TGTGCCAGCAGCCGAGGAGGGGATCTGACTGAAGCTTTCTTT. Translation gives CASSRGGDLTEAFF.